This entry is about one T cell receptor (beta chain). This CDR3 has 15 amino acids. The V end lost 2 bases, the J end lost 4 bases, and 13 bases lay between the germline ends. Germline CDR1 is LGHDT and CDR2 is YNNKEL (reference sequence). Authors' processing steps: The assay estimated nucleated cells by amplifying reference gene primers. Generated by immunoSEQ multiplex PCR, the TCRdb table keeps only in-frame clones and is missing some. The D gene and trimming were derived from the DNA, and the V and J assignments and clone size from that table. The sample has 250,000 to 350,000 clones, nearly 90% seen once. This sample was taken from a study of blood T cell repertoires in COVID-19. The study drew participants aged about 18 to 95 years from fewer than 30 US areas.

The chain employs TRBV3-1 (or the pseudogene TRBV3-2) and TRBJ2-3, with a weak D call TRBD2 (6 bases). Sequenced input: PBMCs or T cells enriched from blood (not recorded which). The sequence was obtained from a woman aged 30 to 39 who had recovered from COVID-19. The CDR3 DNA reads as TGTGCCAGCAGCCAAAATCTGGGAGGACCAGATACGCAGTATTTT. As protein: CASSQNLGGPDTQYF.